This TCR beta chain originates from a study of blood T cells in healthy people across ages. This clonotype was detected only a few times. There are 21 residues in the CDR3. Germline lookup yields CDR1 MNHEY and CDR2 SVGAGI. Trimming removed 2 bases from V and 1 base from J, with 26 bases in between. It was with a sample-barcoded 5' primer and a J-beta primer mix that a second PCR of about 6 to 12 cycles was run. MiXCR, applied by TCRdb to the 5' RACE reads, yields one record per CDR3 protein. The sample carries around 700,000 distinct CDR3 sequences, around 25% recorded once. This sample also appeared in a second study, on T cells of mothers and their children. From that study: In this cohort, donors were three healthy Caucasian mothers plus their six children. Over 8.5 million reads per mother and approximately 3.2 million per child were obtained.

The rearrangement joins TRBV6-5 to TRBJ1-4, with D possibly matching TRBD1 (5 bases). The sequenced sample was blood. This receptor was identified in a boy aged 5-17 years in good health. CDR3 DNA sequence: TGTGCCAGCAGTTACATCCTCTCCGGGACTCCGGCATATGGAACTAATGAAAAACTGTTTTTT. Translating gives CASSYILSGTPAYGTNEKLFF.